This T cell receptor beta chain was sequenced in a study of blood T cell repertoires in COVID-19. Some clones are missing from TCRdb's copy, which holds only in-frame ones; the method was immunoSEQ multiplex PCR. The sample has tens of thousands of clones, approximately 87% seen once; the top ten hold roughly 13%. This TCR was sampled from a human donor in a cohort sampled during active COVID-19. Sequenced: peripheral blood.

The CDR3 DNA reads as TGTGCCAGCAGCTGGGGGGGACCGAACACTGAAGCTTTCTTT. This encodes CASSWGGPNTEAFF. V usage is TRBV7-3 and J usage is TRBJ1-1, with D perhaps matching TRBD1 (5 bases). Germline V CDR1 and CDR2: SGHTA, FQGTGA. CDR3 length: 14 residues. The V end lost 4 bases, the J end lost 1 base, and 10 bases lay between the germline ends.